This TCR beta chain derives from a study of T cell repertoires in cytomegalovirus infection. TCRdb recomputed calls from the reads with MiXCR, one row per CDR3 protein. The sample contains tens of thousands of distinct CDR3 sequences, 20% to 25% of which appear only once. With regard to this clonotype: Its antigen is as yet unknown.

The CDR3 runs to 15 residues. With 4 bases removed from V and 2 bases from J, the gap between germline ends came to 13 bases. Germline-derived CDR1 and CDR2 are MGHRA and YSYEKL. This receptor was identified in a human donor in good health (CMV status not recorded). Some clones in this sample may be carry-over from other donors' samples. The sample here was CD8+ T cells from cultured PBMCs, taken from culture after CMV antigen stimulation. This rearrangement joins TRBV4-1 to TRBJ2-3; the D gene is possibly TRBD1 (6 bases). The CDR3 DNA reads as TGCGCCAGCAGCCCGGTGGACAGAGACACAGATACGCAGTATTTT. This encodes CASSPVDRDTDTQYF.